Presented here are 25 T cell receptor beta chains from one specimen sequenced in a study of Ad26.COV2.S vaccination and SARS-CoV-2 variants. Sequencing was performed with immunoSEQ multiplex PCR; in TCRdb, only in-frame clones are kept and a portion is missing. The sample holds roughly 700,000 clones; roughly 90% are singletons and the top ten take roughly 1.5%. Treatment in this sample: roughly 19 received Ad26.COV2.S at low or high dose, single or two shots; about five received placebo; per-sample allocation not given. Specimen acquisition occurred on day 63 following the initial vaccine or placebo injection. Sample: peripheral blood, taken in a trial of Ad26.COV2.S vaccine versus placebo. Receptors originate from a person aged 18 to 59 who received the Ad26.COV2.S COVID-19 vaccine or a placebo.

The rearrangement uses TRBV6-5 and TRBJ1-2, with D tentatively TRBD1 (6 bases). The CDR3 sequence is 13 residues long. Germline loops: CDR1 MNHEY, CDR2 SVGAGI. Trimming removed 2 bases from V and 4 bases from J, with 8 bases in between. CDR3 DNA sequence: TGTGCCAGCAGTTACGCCAGGGGCTATGGCTACACCTTC. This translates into CASSYARGYGYTF.

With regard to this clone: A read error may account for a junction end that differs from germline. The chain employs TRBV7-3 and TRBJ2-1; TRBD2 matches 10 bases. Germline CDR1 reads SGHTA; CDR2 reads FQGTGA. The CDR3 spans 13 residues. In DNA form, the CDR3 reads TGTGCCAGCAGCCTTACCCTAGCGGGGGTAAGAGTCTTC. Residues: CASSLTLAGVRVF.

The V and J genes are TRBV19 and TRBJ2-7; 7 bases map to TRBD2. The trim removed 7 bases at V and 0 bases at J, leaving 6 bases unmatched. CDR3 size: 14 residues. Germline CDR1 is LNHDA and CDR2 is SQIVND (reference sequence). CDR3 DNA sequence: TGTGCCAGTAAACAGCGGGATAGCTCCTACGAGCAGTACTTC. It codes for CASKQRDSSYEQYF.

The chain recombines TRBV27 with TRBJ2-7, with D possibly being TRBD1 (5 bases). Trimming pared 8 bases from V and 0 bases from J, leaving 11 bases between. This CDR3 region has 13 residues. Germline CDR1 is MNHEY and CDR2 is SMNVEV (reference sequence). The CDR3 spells CASSRTNSYEQYF. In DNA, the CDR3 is TGTGCCAGCTCGCGGACAAACTCCTACGAGCAGTACTTC.

The chain's CDR3 is CASSFRGGETQYF. The DNA of the CDR3 is TGTGCCAGCAGTTTTAGGGGTGGAGAGACCCAGTACTTC. The chain links TRBV6-6 to TRBJ2-5; D might be TRBD1 (5 bases). CDR3 length: 13 residues. Germline V gene sequence: CDR1 MNHNY, CDR2 SVGAGI (reference sequence). Trimming pared 4 bases from V and 4 bases from J, leaving 10 bases between.

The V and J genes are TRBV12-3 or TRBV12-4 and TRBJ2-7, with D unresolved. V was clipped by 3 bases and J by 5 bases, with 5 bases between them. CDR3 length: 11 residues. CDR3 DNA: TGTGCCAGCAGTTTGCGGAACGAGCAGTACTTC. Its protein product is CASSLRNEQYF.

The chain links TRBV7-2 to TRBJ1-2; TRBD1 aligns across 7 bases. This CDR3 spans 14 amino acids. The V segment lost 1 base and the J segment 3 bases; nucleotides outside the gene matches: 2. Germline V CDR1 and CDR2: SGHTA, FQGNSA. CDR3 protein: CASSLGTGDYGYTF. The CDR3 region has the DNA TGTGCCAGCAGCTTAGGGACAGGCGACTATGGCTACACCTTC.

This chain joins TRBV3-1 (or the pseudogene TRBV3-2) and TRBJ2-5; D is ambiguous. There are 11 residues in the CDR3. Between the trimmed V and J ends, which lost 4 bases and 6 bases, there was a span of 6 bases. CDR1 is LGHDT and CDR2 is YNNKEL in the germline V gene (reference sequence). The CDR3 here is CASSLLQTQYF. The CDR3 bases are TGTGCCAGCAGCCTCCTTCAGACCCAGTACTTC.

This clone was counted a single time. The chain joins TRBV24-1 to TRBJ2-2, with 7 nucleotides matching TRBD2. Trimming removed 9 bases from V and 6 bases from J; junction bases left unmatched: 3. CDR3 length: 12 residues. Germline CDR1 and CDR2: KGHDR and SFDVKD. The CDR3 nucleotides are TGTGCCACCGGGGGGGGATCCGGGGAGCTGTTTTTT. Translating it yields CATGGGSGELFF.

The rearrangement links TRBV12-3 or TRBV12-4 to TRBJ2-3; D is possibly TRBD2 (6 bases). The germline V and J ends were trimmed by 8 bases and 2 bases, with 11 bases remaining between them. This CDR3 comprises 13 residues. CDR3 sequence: CASLRGFTDTQYF. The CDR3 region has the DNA TGTGCCAGCCTGCGGGGTTTCACAGATACGCAGTATTTT.

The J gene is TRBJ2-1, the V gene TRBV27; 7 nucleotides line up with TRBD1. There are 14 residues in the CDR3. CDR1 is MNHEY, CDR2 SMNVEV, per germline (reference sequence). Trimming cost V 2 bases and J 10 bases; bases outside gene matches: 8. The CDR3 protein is CASSLRGPSREQFF. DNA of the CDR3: TGTGCCAGCAGTTTAAGGGGGCCGAGTCGCGAGCAGTTCTTC.

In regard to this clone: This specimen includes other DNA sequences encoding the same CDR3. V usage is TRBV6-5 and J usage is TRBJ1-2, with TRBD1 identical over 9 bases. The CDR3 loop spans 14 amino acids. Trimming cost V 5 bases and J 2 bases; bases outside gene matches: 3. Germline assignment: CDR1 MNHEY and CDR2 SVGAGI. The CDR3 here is CASSRDRDNYGYTF. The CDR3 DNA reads TGTGCCAGCAGTAGGGACAGGGACAACTATGGCTACACCTTC.

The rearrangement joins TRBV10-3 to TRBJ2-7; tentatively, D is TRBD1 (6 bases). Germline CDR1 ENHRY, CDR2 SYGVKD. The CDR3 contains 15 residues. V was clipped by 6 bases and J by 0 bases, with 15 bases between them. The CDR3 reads CAIRDRDISSYEQYF. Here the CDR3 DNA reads TGTGCCATCAGAGACCGGGACATCTCCTCCTACGAGCAGTACTTC.

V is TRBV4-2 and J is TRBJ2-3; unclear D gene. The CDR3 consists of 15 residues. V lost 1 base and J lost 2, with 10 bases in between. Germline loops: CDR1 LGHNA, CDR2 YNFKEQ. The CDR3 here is CASSQGNGFTDTQYF. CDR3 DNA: TGTGCCAGCAGCCAAGGTAACGGGTTCACAGATACGCAGTATTTT.

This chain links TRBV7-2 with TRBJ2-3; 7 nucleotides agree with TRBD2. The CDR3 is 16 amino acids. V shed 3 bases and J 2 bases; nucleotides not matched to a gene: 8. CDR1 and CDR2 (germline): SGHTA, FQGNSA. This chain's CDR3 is CASSFSSSGITDTQYF. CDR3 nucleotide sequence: TGTGCCAGCAGCTTCTCATCTAGCGGTATCACAGATACGCAGTATTTT.

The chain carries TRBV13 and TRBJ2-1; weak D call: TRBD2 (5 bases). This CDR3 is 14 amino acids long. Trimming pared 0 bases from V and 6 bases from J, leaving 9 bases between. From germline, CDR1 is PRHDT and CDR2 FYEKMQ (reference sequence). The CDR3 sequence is CASSLGRAGNEQFF. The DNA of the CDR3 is TGTGCCAGCAGCTTAGGGAGGGCAGGCAATGAGCAGTTCTTC.

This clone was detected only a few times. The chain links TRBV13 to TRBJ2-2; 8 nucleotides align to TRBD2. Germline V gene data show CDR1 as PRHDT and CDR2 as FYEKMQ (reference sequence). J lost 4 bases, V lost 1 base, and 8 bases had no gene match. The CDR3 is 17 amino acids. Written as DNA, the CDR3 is TGTGCCAGCAGCTTAGACGGACTAGCCTCCCTCACCGGGGAGCTGTTTTTT. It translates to CASSLDGLASLTGELFF.

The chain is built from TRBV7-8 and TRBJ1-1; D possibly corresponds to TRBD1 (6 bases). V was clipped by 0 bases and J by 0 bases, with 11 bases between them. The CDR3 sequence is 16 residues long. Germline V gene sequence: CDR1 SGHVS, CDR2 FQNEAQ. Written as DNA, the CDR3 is TGTGCCAGCAGCTTAGCGGGGGCCACAATGAACACTGAAGCTTTCTTT. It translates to CASSLAGATMNTEAFF.

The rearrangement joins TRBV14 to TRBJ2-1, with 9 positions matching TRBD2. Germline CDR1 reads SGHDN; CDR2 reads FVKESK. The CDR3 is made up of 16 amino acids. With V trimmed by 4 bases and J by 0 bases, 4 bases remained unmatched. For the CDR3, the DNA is TGTGCCAGCAGCCGGAGCGGGGGGATCTCCTACAATGAGCAGTTCTTC. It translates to CASSRSGGISYNEQFF. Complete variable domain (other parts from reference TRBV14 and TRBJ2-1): EAGVTQFPSHSVIEKGQTVTLRCDPISGHDNLYWYRRVMGKEIKFLLHFVKESKQDESGMPNNRFLAERTGGTYSTLKVQPAELEDSGVYFCASSRSGGISYNEQFFGPGTRLTVL.

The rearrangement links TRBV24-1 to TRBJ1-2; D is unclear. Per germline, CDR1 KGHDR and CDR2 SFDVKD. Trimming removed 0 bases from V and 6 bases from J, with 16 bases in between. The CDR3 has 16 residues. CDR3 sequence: CATSDLHDETRDGYTF. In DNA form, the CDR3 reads TGTGCCACCAGTGATTTGCATGACGAGACTCGGGATGGCTACACCTTC.

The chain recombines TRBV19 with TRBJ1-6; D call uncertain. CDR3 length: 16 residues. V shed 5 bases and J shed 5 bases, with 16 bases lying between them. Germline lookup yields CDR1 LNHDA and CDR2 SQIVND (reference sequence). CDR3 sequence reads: CASSSIPDRDNSPLHF. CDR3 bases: TGTGCCAGTAGTTCGATTCCGGATAGGGATAATTCACCCCTCCACTTT.

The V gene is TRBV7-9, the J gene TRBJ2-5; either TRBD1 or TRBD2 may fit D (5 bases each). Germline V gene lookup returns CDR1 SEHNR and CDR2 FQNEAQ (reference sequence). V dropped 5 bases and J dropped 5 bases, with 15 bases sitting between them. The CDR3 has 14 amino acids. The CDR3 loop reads CASSPGAARETQYF. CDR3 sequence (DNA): TGTGCCAGCAGCCCCGGGGCCGCCCGGGAGACCCAGTACTTC.

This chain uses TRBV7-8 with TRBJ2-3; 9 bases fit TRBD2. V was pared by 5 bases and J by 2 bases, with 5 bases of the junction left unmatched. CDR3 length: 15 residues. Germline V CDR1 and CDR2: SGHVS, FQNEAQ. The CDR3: CASSPSGRPTDTQYF. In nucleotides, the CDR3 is TGTGCCAGCAGCCCCAGCGGGAGGCCCACAGATACGCAGTATTTT.

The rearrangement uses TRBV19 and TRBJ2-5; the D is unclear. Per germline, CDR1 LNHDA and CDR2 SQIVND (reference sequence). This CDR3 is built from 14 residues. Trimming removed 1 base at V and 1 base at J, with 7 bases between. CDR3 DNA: TGTGCCAGTAGTATAGTTGGAGCCCAAGAGACCCAGTACTTC. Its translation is CASSIVGAQETQYF.

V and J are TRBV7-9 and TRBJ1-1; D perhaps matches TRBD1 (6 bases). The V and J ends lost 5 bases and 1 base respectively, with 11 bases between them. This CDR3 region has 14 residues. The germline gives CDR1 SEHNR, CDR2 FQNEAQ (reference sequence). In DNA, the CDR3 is TGTGCCAGCAGCACCACAGGGAAGAACACTGAAGCTTTCTTT. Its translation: CASSTTGKNTEAFF. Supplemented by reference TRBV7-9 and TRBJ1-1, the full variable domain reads DTGVSQNPRHKITKRGQNVTFRCDPISEHNRLYWYRQTLGQGPEFLTYFQNEAQLEKSRLLSDRFSAERPKGSFSTLEIQRTEQGDSAMYLCASSTTGKNTEAFFGQGTRLTVV.